The rows below give T cell receptor beta chains drawn from one sample of a study of blood T cell repertoires in COVID-19. Method: immunoSEQ multiplex PCR; TCRdb's copy keeps in-frame clones and lacks some. The sample has about 190,000 clones; 75% to 90% are singletons. The sample comprised peripheral blood. These receptors were collected from a woman aged 35 to 49 with acute or convalescent COVID-19. The CDR3 runs from the conserved cysteine through the conserved F or W. Each record gives: D gene, J gene, V gene, CDR3 protein. A D gene is named only where the DNA matches it firmly.

D: -
J: TRBJ1-2
V: TRBV7-6
CDR3: CASSPGWNYGYTF

D: TRBD1
J: TRBJ2-7
V: TRBV6-6
CDR3: CASSFLLGQGYEQYF

D: TRBD1
J: TRBJ2-1
V: TRBV11-2
CDR3: CASSPGQGMGEQFF

D: -
J: TRBJ2-2
V: TRBV5-1
CDR3: CASSLTGGTGELFF

D: TRBD1
J: TRBJ1-1
V: TRBV6-5
CDR3: CASSTLIGQGEAFF

D: TRBD2
J: TRBJ2-1
V: TRBV30
CDR3: CAWTLAGAAGNEQFF

D: -
J: TRBJ1-4
V: TRBV5-1
CDR3: CASSLGFSGSNEKLFF

D: -
J: TRBJ1-5
V: TRBV4-2
CDR3: CASSERDSWQPQHF

D: -
J: TRBJ2-1
V: TRBV5-1
CDR3: CASSFSSSNNEQFF

D: -
J: TRBJ2-5
V: TRBV15
CDR3: CATSRGGSEETQYF

D: TRBD2
J: TRBJ2-5
V: TRBV9
CDR3: CASSVSGGEKTQYF

D: -
J: TRBJ1-2
V: TRBV6-4
CDR3: CASSPGLFSYGYTF

D: -
J: TRBJ2-7
V: TRBV5-5
CDR3: CASSLSEAPHEQYF

D: TRBD1
J: TRBJ1-1
V: TRBV28
CDR3: CASSLGGDRVYYTEAFF

D: -
J: TRBJ1-5
V: TRBV6-5
CDR3: CASGGEMPQHF

D: -
J: TRBJ1-3
V: TRBV28
CDR3: CASSLSPGAYSGNTIYF

D: TRBD2
J: TRBJ2-7
V: TRBV5-1
CDR3: CASSSGLAGKAFYEQYF

D: TRBD1
J: TRBJ1-4
V: TRBV13
CDR3: CASSFTLGTGGTEKLFF

D: -
J: TRBJ2-1
V: TRBV27
CDR3: CASSVLTGTEQFF

D: -
J: TRBJ1-2
V: TRBV4-1
CDR3: CASSQGLRDYGYTF

D: -
J: TRBJ2-7
V: TRBV14
CDR3: CASSLDSGTYEQYF

D: TRBD2
J: TRBJ2-7
V: TRBV18
CDR3: CASSPLPTSGRDEQYF

D: -
J: TRBJ2-7
V: TRBV18
CDR3: CASSPTTGIVRYEQYF

D: TRBD1
J: TRBJ1-2
V: TRBV6-6
CDR3: CASSYSGTGGVGYTF

D: -
J: TRBJ2-5
V: TRBV3-1/TRBV3-2
CDR3: CASSQVQAPQETQYF

D: -
J: TRBJ2-1
V: TRBV27
CDR3: CASSLFVAGEQFF

D: -
J: TRBJ2-3
V: TRBV29-1
CDR3: CSVGRGGTDTQYF

D: -
J: TRBJ2-5
V: TRBV12-5
CDR3: CASAPDTQETQYF

D: -
J: TRBJ2-2
V: TRBV7-9
CDR3: CASSLLYDTGELFF

D: TRBD2
J: TRBJ2-5
V: TRBV5-4
CDR3: CASSSQTSGETQYF

D: -
J: TRBJ2-3
V: TRBV6-6
CDR3: CASSYSTQGTTQYF

D: -
J: TRBJ1-1
V: TRBV4-2
CDR3: CASSHPGVYGGAEAFF

D: -
J: TRBJ1-5
V: TRBV6-2/TRBV6-3
CDR3: CASSYAPPAGKGNQPQHF

D: -
J: TRBJ2-2
V: TRBV20-1
CDR3: CSASKVLSSNTGELFF

D: TRBD1
J: TRBJ1-4
V: TRBV7-2
CDR3: CASSSRQGSNEKLFF

D: TRBD1
J: TRBJ1-4
V: TRBV7-8
CDR3: CASSLGQDNEKLFF

D: -
J: TRBJ1-2
V: TRBV28
CDR3: CASSPIEPNYGYTF

D: -
J: TRBJ1-5
V: TRBV10-3
CDR3: CAISGAGAFGSQPQHF

D: -
J: TRBJ2-7
V: TRBV3-1/TRBV3-2
CDR3: CASSQDLRGTYEQYF

D: -
J: TRBJ1-2
V: TRBV27
CDR3: CASSAFNWGPGYTF

D: -
J: TRBJ2-2
V: TRBV4-1
CDR3: CASSQPTGVLYTGELFF

D: TRBD1
J: TRBJ1-2
V: TRBV2
CDR3: CASSGGTGANYGYTF

D: TRBD2
J: TRBJ2-1
V: TRBV19
CDR3: CASSPTSGSYNEQFF

D: -
J: TRBJ1-1
V: TRBV14
CDR3: CASSQQRDTEAFF

D: TRBD1
J: TRBJ1-4
V: TRBV18
CDR3: CASSLGQGNNEKLFF

D: -
J: TRBJ1-2
V: TRBV19
CDR3: CASSISRQKTYGYTF

D: TRBD1
J: TRBJ1-1
V: TRBV2
CDR3: CASSDSRTGLNTEAFF

D: -
J: TRBJ1-1
V: TRBV29-1
CDR3: CSVPGSLRTEAFF

D: -
J: TRBJ1-4
V: TRBV4-1
CDR3: CASSRSGTRSGAEKLFF

D: -
J: TRBJ1-5
V: TRBV6-6
CDR3: CASSYSRVEPQHF

D: -
J: TRBJ2-1
V: TRBV7-9
CDR3: CASEGYNEQFF

D: -
J: TRBJ2-2
V: TRBV2
CDR3: CASSEEGSRYTGELFF

D: TRBD1
J: TRBJ1-2
V: TRBV3-1/TRBV3-2
CDR3: CASSQATGGYGYTF

D: -
J: TRBJ1-1
V: TRBV10-3
CDR3: CAIEGQPMNTEAFF

D: -
J: TRBJ1-1
V: TRBV27
CDR3: CASSRKPQGPEAFF